The 25 T cell receptor beta chains reported below all come from one sample, sequenced in a study of OX40 agonist ivuxolimab in advanced cancers. The method was immunoSEQ multiplex PCR; TCRdb's version includes in-frame clones alone and lacks a portion of them. The sample includes under 30,000 clones, approximately 81% of them seen just once. Sequenced here: CD4+ or CD8+ T cells sorted from blood, sampled in a trial of the OX40 agonist ivuxolimab. The origin of the receptors is an adult with an advanced solid tumor such as melanoma, head and neck, liver or kidney cancer.

This chain connects TRBV27 to TRBJ1-3; TRBD1 aligns across 8 bases. The CDR3 loop spans 15 amino acids. Germline values: CDR1 MNHEY, CDR2 SMNVEV (reference sequence). The trim removed 5 bases at V and 3 bases at J, leaving 6 bases unmatched. The CDR3 DNA reads as TGTGCCAGCAGTATGTCAGGGGGCGATGGAAACACCATATATTTT. Amino acid sequence: CASSMSGGDGNTIYF.

The chain uses TRBV6-5 and TRBJ1-2; D remains unclear. The CDR3 sequence is 11 residues long. Trimming stripped 6 bases from V and 7 bases from J, with 9 bases between. The germline CDR1 and CDR2 sequences are MNHEY and SVGAGI. The CDR3 sequence: CASREDGGYTF. CDR3 nucleotides: TGTGCCAGCAGGGAGGACGGTGGCTACACCTTC.

V usage is TRBV9 and J usage is TRBJ1-3; D not resolved. The CDR3 extends over 15 amino acids. Germline CDR1 SGDLS, CDR2 YYNGEE. Deletions cut 3 bases from V and 0 bases from J, with 10 bases between. Here the CDR3 reads CASSDSGVSGNTIYF. In DNA, the CDR3 is TGTGCCAGCAGCGACTCAGGTGTCTCTGGAAACACCATATATTTT.

V is TRBV29-1 and J is TRBJ1-1; D might be TRBD1 (5 bases). The V gene's germline CDR1 is SQVTM and CDR2 ANQGSEA. The V end was cut by 6 bases, the J end by 4 bases, with 12 bases between. The CDR3 covers 12 residues. CDR3 nucleotide sequence: TGCAGCGTCTTCTCCGGGGCCACTGAAGCTTTCTTT. Its translation is CSVFSGATEAFF.

The chain uses TRBV7-9 and TRBJ2-1; possibly TRBD2 for D (6 bases). This CDR3 contains 17 residues. V shed 5 bases and J shed 7 bases, with 24 bases lying between them. The germline V gene encodes CDR1 SEHNR and CDR2 FQNEAQ (reference sequence). CDR3 region: CASSPPPGTPDGNEQFF. The CDR3 nucleotides are TGTGCCAGCAGCCCCCCCCCGGGGACTCCGGATGGAAATGAGCAGTTCTTC.

V is TRBV18 and J is TRBJ2-1; the match to TRBD1 covers 7 bases. After removal of 3 bases from V and 1 base from J, the junction contained 6 bases not matched to a gene. The V gene's germline CDR1 is KGHSH and CDR2 LQKENI. This CDR3 contains 16 residues. The CDR3: CASSPEDRVSYNEQFF. The CDR3 DNA reads as TGTGCCAGCTCACCGGAAGACAGGGTTTCCTACAATGAGCAGTTCTTC.

The chain links TRBV4-3 to TRBJ2-2; 7 bases are shared with TRBD2. Germline CDR1 and CDR2: LGHNA and YSLEER. The ends lost 1 base at V and 6 bases at J; junction bases unmatched: 8. The CDR3 consists of 16 residues. In nucleotides, the CDR3 is TGCGCCAGCAGCCAAGGACTAGCTTTTGAGGCCGGGGAGCTGTTTTTT. Its translation: CASSQGLAFEAGELFF.

The chain couples TRBV5-1 to TRBJ1-2; possible D gene TRBD1, 5 bases. V was shortened by 9 bases and J by 4 bases, with 16 bases between the two germline ends. Germline assignment: CDR1 SGHRS and CDR2 YFSETQ. This CDR3 comprises 13 residues. The CDR3 loop is CATPGGDGYGYTF. The CDR3 DNA is TGCGCCACCCCGGGGGGGGATGGCTATGGCTACACCTTC.

V is TRBV4-1 and J is TRBJ1-1; D not resolved. The CDR3 consists of 14 residues. Germline assignment: CDR1 MGHRA and CDR2 YSYEKL. Trimming shortened V by 5 bases and J by 1 base, and 11 bases separated the two germline ends. CDR3 loop: CASSSTGPNTEAFF. The CDR3 DNA reads as TGCGCCAGCAGCTCAACCGGGCCGAACACTGAAGCTTTCTTT.

This chain links TRBV5-1 with TRBJ2-6; 7 positions match TRBD1. This CDR3 region has 16 residues. Per the germline V gene, CDR1 is SGHRS and CDR2 is YFSETQ. V dropped 4 bases and J dropped 2; count of bases not matched to a gene: 6. CDR3 region: CASSARQGTGANVLTF. The CDR3 DNA reads as TGCGCCAGCAGCGCTCGACAGGGCACTGGGGCCAACGTCCTGACTTTC.

The V gene is TRBV10-2, the J gene TRBJ2-7; TRBD2 is a possible D gene (5 bases). This CDR3 has 14 residues. The germline V gene has CDR1 WSHSY and CDR2 SAAADI. Trimming pared 2 bases from V and 0 bases from J, leaving 8 bases between. The CDR3 sequence is CASSEEGSSYEQYF. The CDR3 DNA sequence: TGCGCCAGCAGTGAGGAGGGTAGCTCCTACGAGCAGTACTTC.

V gene TRBV19 combines with J gene TRBJ1-5; D is possibly TRBD1 (5 bases). CDR3 length: 15 amino acids. Looked up from germline, CDR1 is LNHDA and CDR2 is SQIVND (reference sequence). The V and J ends lost 6 bases and 2 bases respectively, with 14 bases between them. CDR3 loop: CASSWGLTGNQPQHF. CDR3 in DNA: TGTGCCAGTAGCTGGGGACTTACTGGCAATCAGCCCCAGCATTTT. The whole variable domain, filled in from reference TRBV19 and TRBJ1-5, reads DGGITQSPKYLFRKEGQNVTLSCEQNLNHDAMYWYRQDPGQGLRLIYYSQIVNDFQKGDIAEGYSVSREKKESFPLTVTSAQKNPTAFYLCASSWGLTGNQPQHFGDGTRLSIL.

The rearrangement uses TRBV6-5 and TRBJ1-1; weak D call: TRBD1 (6 bases). Trimming stripped 0 bases from V and 5 bases from J, with 10 bases between. The CDR3 sequence is 14 residues long. Germline V lookup: CDR1 MNHEY, CDR2 SVGAGI. The CDR3 reads CASSYSVGGTEAFF. The CDR3, as DNA: TGTGCCAGCAGTTACTCGGTAGGGGGGACTGAAGCTTTCTTT.

This clone was detected only a few times. Different DNA sequences within this sample yield the same CDR3. This chain links TRBV11-2 with TRBJ2-3; D is perhaps TRBD2 (5 bases). Trimming took 1 base from V and 1 from J, leaving 6 bases between them. The CDR3 loop spans 14 amino acids. Germline CDR1 is SGHAT and CDR2 is FQNNGV. In nucleotides, the CDR3 is TGTGCCAGCAGCTTAGTGCGGGGCACAGATACGCAGTATTTT. As protein: CASSLVRGTDTQYF. Drawing the rest from reference TRBV11-2 and TRBJ2-3, the complete variable domain is EAGVAQSPRYKIIEKRQSVAFWCNPISGHATLYWYQQILGQGPKLLIQFQNNGVVDDSQLPKDRFSAERLKGVDSTLKIQPAKLEDSAVYLCASSLVRGTDTQYFGPGTRLTVL.

This chain connects TRBV10-2 to TRBJ1-2, with TRBD1 identical over 11 bases. Trimming at V came to 5 bases and at J to 7 bases, leaving 6 bases not matched to a gene. CDR3 size: 14 residues. The V gene's germline CDR1 is WSHSY and CDR2 SAAADI. The CDR3 DNA follows: TGCGCCAGCAGTCCAGGACAGGGGGCAGCTGGCTACACCTTC. It is translated as CASSPGQGAAGYTF.

V usage is TRBV19 and J usage is TRBJ2-7, with TRBD2 matching 8 bases. Germline trimming cut 3 bases from V and 3 bases from J; bases unmatched to any gene: 4. The length of the CDR3 is 14 residues. In germline, CDR1 is LNHDA, CDR2 SQIVND (reference sequence). CDR3 coding DNA: TGTGCCAGTAGTATTAAGCGGGGGAGCTACGAGCAGTACTTC. Its protein product is CASSIKRGSYEQYF.

The sample holds one count of this clone. The rearrangement joins TRBV11-2 to TRBJ1-2, with 7 bases aligning to TRBD1. Germline CDR1 is SGHAT and CDR2 is FQNNGV. The CDR3 is made up of 15 amino acids. Trimming took 2 bases from V and 4 from J; bases not matched to a gene: 7. The CDR3, as DNA: TGTGCCAGCAGCTTAAGGTCGGGACAGCCCTATGGCTACACCTTC. Encoded protein: CASSLRSGQPYGYTF.

CDR3 coding DNA: TGTGCCAGCAGCCGGCCGGGGGGGCCCACCGGGGAGCTGTTTTTT. Translation gives CASSRPGGPTGELFF. The rearrangement joins TRBV7-8 to TRBJ2-2; the match to TRBD2 covers 8 bases. Germline V gene data show CDR1 as SGHVS and CDR2 as FQNEAQ. V trimming: 5 bases; J trimming: 4 bases; junction bases outside the gene matches: 6. CDR3 size: 15 residues.

The chain uses TRBV2 and TRBJ1-1; weak D call: TRBD1 (6 bases). The germline V gene has CDR1 SNHLY and CDR2 FYNNEI. The V end was cut by 3 bases, the J end by 4 bases, with 18 bases between. This CDR3 has 16 residues. The CDR3 DNA sequence: TGTGCCAGCAGTGAGCTCGGGACATCGAGGGGCACTGAAGCTTTCTTT. Its protein is CASSELGTSRGTEAFF.

The chain has TRBV7-8 and TRBJ1-4; D uncertain. The CDR3 is 13 residues long. The germline V gene has CDR1 SGHVS and CDR2 FQNEAQ. V lost 5 bases and J lost 7, with 11 bases in between. The CDR3 reads CASSTMATEKLFF. For the CDR3, the DNA is TGTGCCAGCAGCACCATGGCCACTGAAAAACTGTTTTTT.

The J gene is TRBJ2-4, the V gene TRBV9, with unresolved D. The germline V gene encodes CDR1 SGDLS and CDR2 YYNGEE. V shed 0 bases and J shed 1 base, with 11 bases lying between them. The CDR3 has 16 amino acids. The CDR3 here is CASSVDGALAKNIQYF. DNA of the CDR3: TGTGCCAGCAGCGTAGATGGTGCTCTGGCCAAAAACATTCAGTACTTC.

This chain uses TRBV29-1 with TRBJ2-7, with TRBD1 as a possible D gene (6 bases). Germline lookup yields CDR1 SQVTM and CDR2 ANQGSEA. Trimming took off 1 base at V and 3 bases at J, with 19 bases between the two ends. This CDR3 has 16 amino acids. CDR3 coding DNA: TGCAGCGTTGAAGGGGGTAGATGGGACAATTACTACGAGCAGTACTTC. Protein product: CSVEGGRWDNYYEQYF.

This clone was counted once. The chain employs TRBV7-9 and TRBJ2-2; possibly TRBD1 for D (6 bases). The CDR3 totals 16 residues. V was cut by 5 bases and J by 1 base, with 14 bases left in between. Germline CDR1 SEHNR, CDR2 FQNEAQ (reference sequence). This CDR3 is CASSGDDRQNTGELFF. CDR3 DNA sequence: TGTGCCAGCAGCGGAGATGACAGGCAGAACACCGGGGAGCTGTTTTTT.

The chain recombines TRBV9 with TRBJ1-2, with no clear D. V was cut by 0 bases and J by 5 bases, with 8 bases left in between. CDR3 length: 13 residues. Germline CDR1 reads SGDLS; CDR2 reads YYNGEE. The CDR3 nucleotides read TGTGCCAGCAGCGTAGCTTCGGGTTATGGCTACACCTTC. It yields the protein CASSVASGYGYTF.

This chain links TRBV7-9 with TRBJ2-1; D is undetermined. V lost 1 base and J 9 bases, leaving 10 bases between the germline ends. The CDR3 covers 13 residues. CDR1 SEHNR and CDR2 FQNEAQ come from the germline V gene (reference sequence). CDR3 coding DNA: TGTGCCAGCAGCTTAGGGTCAGCCACTGAGCAGTTCTTC. Its translation: CASSLGSATEQFF.